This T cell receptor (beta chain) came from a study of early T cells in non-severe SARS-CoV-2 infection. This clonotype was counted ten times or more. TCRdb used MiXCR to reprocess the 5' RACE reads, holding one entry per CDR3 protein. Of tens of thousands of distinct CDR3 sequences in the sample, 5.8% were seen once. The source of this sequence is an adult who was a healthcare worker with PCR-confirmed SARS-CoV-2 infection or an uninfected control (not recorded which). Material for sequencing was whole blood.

CDR3 nucleotide sequence: TGTGCCAGCAGCTTTCTACTAGCGGGAGGGCGCTACGAGCAGTACTTC. Its protein product is CASSFLLAGGRYEQYF. The chain combines TRBV5-6 with TRBJ2-7, with TRBD2 identical over 13 bases. This CDR3 contains 16 residues. The germline CDR1 and CDR2 sequences are SGHDT and YYEEEE. The V segment lost 2 bases and the J segment 3 bases; nucleotides outside the gene matches: 5.